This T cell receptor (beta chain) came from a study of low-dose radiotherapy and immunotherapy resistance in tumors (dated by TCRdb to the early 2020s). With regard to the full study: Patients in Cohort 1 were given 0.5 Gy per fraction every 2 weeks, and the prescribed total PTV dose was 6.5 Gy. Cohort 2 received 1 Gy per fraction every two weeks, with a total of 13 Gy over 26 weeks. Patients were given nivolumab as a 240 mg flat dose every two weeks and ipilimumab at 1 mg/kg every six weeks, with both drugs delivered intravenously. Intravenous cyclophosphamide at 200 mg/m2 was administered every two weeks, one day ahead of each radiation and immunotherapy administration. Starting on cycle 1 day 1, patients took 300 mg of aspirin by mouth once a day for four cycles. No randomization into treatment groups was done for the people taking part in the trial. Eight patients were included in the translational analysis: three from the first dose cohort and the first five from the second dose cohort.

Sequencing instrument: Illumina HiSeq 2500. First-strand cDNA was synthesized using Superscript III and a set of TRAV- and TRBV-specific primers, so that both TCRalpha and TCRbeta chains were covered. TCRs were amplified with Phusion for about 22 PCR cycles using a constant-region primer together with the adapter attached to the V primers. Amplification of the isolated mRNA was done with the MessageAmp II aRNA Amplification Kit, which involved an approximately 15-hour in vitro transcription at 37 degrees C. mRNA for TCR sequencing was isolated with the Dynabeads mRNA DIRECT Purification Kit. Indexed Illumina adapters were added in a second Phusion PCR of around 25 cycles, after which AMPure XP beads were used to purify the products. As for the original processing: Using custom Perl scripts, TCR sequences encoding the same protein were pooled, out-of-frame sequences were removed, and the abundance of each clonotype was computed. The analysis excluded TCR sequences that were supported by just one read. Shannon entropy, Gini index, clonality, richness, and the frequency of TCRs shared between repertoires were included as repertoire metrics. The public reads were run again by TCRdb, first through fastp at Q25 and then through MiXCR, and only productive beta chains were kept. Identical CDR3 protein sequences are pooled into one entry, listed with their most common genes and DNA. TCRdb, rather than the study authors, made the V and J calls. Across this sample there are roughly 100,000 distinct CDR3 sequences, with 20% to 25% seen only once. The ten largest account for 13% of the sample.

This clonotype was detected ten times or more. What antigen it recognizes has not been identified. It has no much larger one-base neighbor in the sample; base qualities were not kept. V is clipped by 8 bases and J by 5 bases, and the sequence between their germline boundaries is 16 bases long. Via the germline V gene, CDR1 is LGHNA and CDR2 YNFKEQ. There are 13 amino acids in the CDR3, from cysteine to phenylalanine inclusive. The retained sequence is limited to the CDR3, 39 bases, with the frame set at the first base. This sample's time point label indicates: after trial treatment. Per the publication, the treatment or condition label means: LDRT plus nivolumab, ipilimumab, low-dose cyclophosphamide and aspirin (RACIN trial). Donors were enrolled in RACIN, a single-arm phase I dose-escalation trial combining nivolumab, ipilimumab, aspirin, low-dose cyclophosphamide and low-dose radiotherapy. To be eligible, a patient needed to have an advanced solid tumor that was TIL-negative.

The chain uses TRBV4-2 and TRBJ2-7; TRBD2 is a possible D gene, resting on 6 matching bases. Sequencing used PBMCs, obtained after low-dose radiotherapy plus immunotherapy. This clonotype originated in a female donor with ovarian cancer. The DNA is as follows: TGTGCCAGCCAGTCCCCGGGAGTCGACGAGCAGTACTTC. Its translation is CASQSPGVDEQYF.